This T cell receptor beta chain was recovered during a study of CD4 T cells in relation to SARS-CoV-2 and coronaviruses. Study-level background: The restricting HLA molecule for shared crossreactive spike epitopes was mapped.

CDR3 length: 15 amino acids. Trimming cost V 3 bases and J 2 bases; bases outside gene matches: 3. Per germline, CDR1 SGHRS and CDR2 YFSETQ. Turning to this clone: Its cognate antigen is unknown.

The unexposed donors gave CD4+ T cells in about 2011-2018, prior to COVID-19. The cells were cultured for 9 to 11 days before CD4+ T cells were isolated. Profiling relied on immunoSEQ multiplex PCR, and the TCRdb table lists in-frame clones only, not all of them. The sample consists of about 21,000 clones, about 80% of them appearing once. The origin of this receptor is a human donor in good health. The specimen sequenced was CD4+ T cells from PBMCs, cultured in vitro. V is TRBV5-1 and J is TRBJ2-1; 9 bases map to TRBD2. The CDR3 sequence: CASSSSSGTYNEQFF. CDR3 in DNA: TGCGCCAGCAGCTCCTCTAGCGGGACCTACAATGAGCAGTTCTTC.